A single sample is the source of the 5 T cell receptor beta chains below, sequenced in a study of early T cells in non-severe SARS-CoV-2 infection. Each CDR3 protein is one row after TCRdb ran MiXCR on the 5' RACE reads. The sample includes approximately 30,000 distinct CDR3 sequences, 6% to 7% of them seen just once. Sample: whole blood. The receptors were gathered from an adult who was a healthcare worker with PCR-confirmed SARS-CoV-2 infection or an uninfected control (not recorded which).

By sample fraction, this clonotype is medium-sized. CDR3 nucleotide sequence: TGTGCCAGCAGCTTATTGGCAGGGCGACTCTCTGGGGCCAACGTCCTGACTTTC. Translation gives CASSLLAGRLSGANVLTF. The chain employs TRBV7-2 and TRBJ2-6, with a possible D match to TRBD1 (5 bases). V lost 2 bases, J lost 0 bases, and 14 bases lay in between. From germline, CDR1 is SGHTA and CDR2 FQGNSA. This CDR3 has 18 residues. The variable domain in full, with the rest retrieved from reference TRBV7-2 and TRBJ2-6, is GAGVSQSPSNKVTEKGKDVELRCDPISGHTALYWYRQSLGQGLEFLIYFQGNSAPDKSGLPSDRFSAERTGGSVSTLTIQRTQQEDSAVYLCASSLLAGRLSGANVLTFGAGSRLTVL.

This clonotype was observed many times. CDR3 nucleotides: TGTGCCAGCAGCTTGGGTAGTGACGGTGAGCAGTTCTTC. Translating gives CASSLGSDGEQFF. The chain couples TRBV7-3 to TRBJ2-1; D is uncertain. Germline lookup yields CDR1 SGHTA and CDR2 FQGTGA. CDR3 length: 13 residues. Trimming removed 3 bases at V and 9 bases at J, with 12 bases between. The full variable domain, with the rest looked up from reference TRBV7-3 and TRBJ2-1, is GAGVSQTPSNKVTEKGKYVELRCDPISGHTALYWYRQSLGQGPEFLIYFQGTGAADDSGLPNDRFFAVRPEGSVSTLKIQRTERGDSAVYLCASSLGSDGEQFFGPGTRLTVL.

By share, this clonotype ranks as medium-sized. V is TRBV20-1 and J is TRBJ1-4; D might be TRBD1 (5 bases). Germline CDR1 DFQATT, CDR2 SNEGSKA (reference sequence). Trimming pared 6 bases from V and 8 bases from J, leaving 13 bases between. This CDR3 is built from 12 residues. The CDR3 reads CSAPWTPEKLFF. CDR3 sequence (DNA): TGCAGTGCCCCATGGACACCGGAAAAACTGTTTTTT.

There are many counts of this clonotype. V is TRBV7-8 and J is TRBJ2-4, with D maybe TRBD1 (5 bases). V dropped 2 bases and J dropped 5 bases, with 13 bases sitting between them. Germline CDR1 SGHVS, CDR2 FQNEAQ. The CDR3 has 15 residues. CDR3 nucleotides: TGTGCCAGCAGCTTATTCGACAGTAACCAAAACATTCAGTACTTC. Protein product: CASSLFDSNQNIQYF. Looking up the rest from reference TRBV7-8 and TRBJ2-4 gives the full variable domain: GAGVSQSPRYKVAKRGQDVALRCDPISGHVSLFWYQQALGQGPEFLTYFQNEAQLDKSGLPSDRFFAERPEGSVSTLKIQRTQQEDSAVYLCASSLFDSNQNIQYFGAGTRLSVL.

This clonotype has more than one count but fewer than ten. The rearrangement uses TRBV18 and TRBJ2-7; 7 nucleotides agree with TRBD1. The CDR3 is 11 residues long. Trimming cost V 3 bases and J 7 bases; bases outside gene matches: 0. CDR1 and CDR2 from the germline V gene are KGHSH and LQKENI. The DNA of the CDR3 is TGTGCCAGCTCACCGGACAGGGAGCAGTACTTC. Amino acid sequence: CASSPDREQYF.